This passage covers 10 T cell receptor beta chains from one sample sequenced in a study of blood T cells in healthy people across ages. Combining a sample-barcoded 5' primer with a J-beta primer mix, a second PCR ran for about 6 to 11 cycles. TCRdb itself ran the 5' RACE reads through MiXCR, one entry per CDR3 protein. The table lists roughly 1,800,000 distinct CDR3 sequences, 49% of them singletons. Sequencing was done on a sample of blood. All receptors come from a woman aged 40 to 50 in good health.

Remarks on this clonotype: The germline gene is not matched at one end of the junction; a read error may be the cause. The gene calls are TRBV5-1 and TRBJ2-1; D gene uncertain. Germline V gene lookup returns CDR1 SGHRS and CDR2 YFSETQ. This CDR3 spans 13 amino acids. CDR3 bases: TGCGCCAGCAGCTTGGTCGGCTACAGTGAGCAGTTCTTC. It yields the protein CASSLVGYSEQFF. The full variable domain, in which reference TRBV5-1 and TRBJ2-1 provide the parts outside the CDR3, is KAGVTQTPRYLIKTRGQQVTLSCSPISGHRSVSWYQQTPGQGLQFLFEYFSETQRNKGNFPGRFSGRQFSNSRSEMNVSTLELGDSALYLCASSLVGYSEQFFGPGTRLTVL.

This clonotype was counted a few times. This rearrangement joins TRBV18 to TRBJ2-6, with 9 nucleotides matching TRBD1. Losses at the gene ends were 2 bases for V and 5 bases for J; bases not matched to a gene: 4. The germline V gene encodes CDR1 KGHSH and CDR2 LQKENI. The CDR3 extends over 16 amino acids. CDR3 loop: CASSPSDRGWANVLTF. CDR3 bases: TGTGCCAGCTCACCATCGGACAGGGGATGGGCCAACGTCCTGACTTTC.

The chain carries TRBV12-3 or TRBV12-4 and TRBJ2-3; tentatively, D is TRBD1 (7 bases). The V end was cut by 7 bases, the J end by 3 bases, with 17 bases between. The CDR3 extends over 15 amino acids. CDR3 nucleotides: TGTGCCAGCACCCACAGGGGACTTAGAACAGATACGCAGTATTTT. It translates to CASTHRGLRTDTQYF.

The rearrangement links TRBV12-3 or TRBV12-4 to TRBJ1-5; no definite D call. V was cut by 2 bases and J by 3 bases, with 8 bases left in between. The CDR3 is made up of 14 amino acids. The CDR3 loop is CASSLMGINQPQHF. The DNA of the CDR3 is TGTGCCAGCAGTTTAATGGGGATCAATCAGCCCCAGCATTTT.

V is TRBV14 and J is TRBJ1-4; D gene ambiguous. Trimming took off 3 bases at V and 7 bases at J, with 9 bases between the two ends. This CDR3 has 13 amino acids. Germline CDR1 SGHDN, CDR2 FVKESK. CDR3 coding DNA: TGTGCCAGCAGCCATTCCCTTTTTGAAAAACTGTTTTTT. It encodes CASSHSLFEKLFF. The whole variable domain, filled in from reference TRBV14 and TRBJ1-4, reads EAGVTQFPSHSVIEKGQTVTLRCDPISGHDNLYWYRRVMGKEIKFLLHFVKESKQDESGMPNNRFLAERTGGTYSTLKVQPAELEDSGVYFCASSHSLFEKLFFGSGTQLSVL.

For this clonotype: At one of its ends the junction is not consistent with the germline gene, which may arise from a read error. V and J are TRBV6-5 and TRBJ2-5; no clear D. The CDR3 extends over 14 amino acids. Germline CDR1 reads MNHEY; CDR2 reads SVGAGI. CDR3 sequence (DNA): TGTGCCAGCAGGTACTCGATGGACCCAGAGACCCAGTACTTC. It is translated as CASRYSMDPETQYF.

This sequence joins TRBV7-3 and TRBJ2-2; the D is unclear. The CDR3 length is 16 residues. The ends were cut back, 5 bases at V and 2 bases at J, with 15 bases in the middle. Germline V gene sequence: CDR1 SGHTA, CDR2 FQGTGA. The CDR3 is CASSPLRRPNTGELFF. Written as DNA, the CDR3 is TGTGCCAGCAGCCCGCTCCGGCGCCCTAACACCGGGGAGCTGTTTTTT.

V usage is TRBV20-1 and J usage is TRBJ2-5; weak D call: TRBD2 (6 bases). Germline loops: CDR1 DFQATT, CDR2 SNEGSKA (reference sequence). This CDR3 has 14 amino acids. V was cut by 6 bases and J by 5 bases, with 19 bases left in between. The CDR3 region is CSAPYGGVGETQYF. For the CDR3, the DNA is TGCAGTGCACCTTACGGAGGGGTAGGGGAGACCCAGTACTTC.

The chain joins TRBV27 to TRBJ2-1; 13 positions match TRBD2. The V segment lost 6 bases and the J segment 6 bases; nucleotides outside the gene matches: 5. Germline CDR1 reads MNHEY; CDR2 reads SMNVEV (reference sequence). The CDR3 covers 15 residues. The CDR3 here is CASRELAGGLNEQFF. The CDR3 bases are TGTGCCAGCAGGGAACTAGCGGGGGGGCTCAATGAGCAGTTCTTC.

The chain carries TRBV7-9 and TRBJ2-7, with D tentatively TRBD1 (6 bases). This CDR3 has 12 amino acids. Germline assignment: CDR1 SEHNR and CDR2 FQNEAQ (reference sequence). Trimming removed 5 bases from V and 10 bases from J, with 15 bases in between. CDR3 nucleotides: TGTGCCAGCAGCCCGCCCCAGGGGAGTCAGTACTTC. It is translated as CASSPPQGSQYF.